These 8 T cell receptor beta chains were all obtained from the same sample, sequenced in a study of shared T cell receptors in the human thymus. Profiling relied on immunoSEQ multiplex PCR, and the TCRdb table lists in-frame clones only, not all of them. The sample has about 660,000 clones, 88% seen once. In addition, the sample was reused for a study of human thymus T cells.

The material sequenced was thymocytes. These receptors were collected from a boy in the first two years of life with a congenital heart defect.

The chain joins TRBV6-1 to TRBJ2-1, with D perhaps TRBD2 (5 bases). Looked up from germline, CDR1 is MNHNS and CDR2 is SASEGT. This CDR3 is built from 10 residues. V dropped 11 bases and J dropped 9 bases, with 11 bases sitting between them. The CDR3 DNA is TGTGCCGGAGGCCGCCCTGAGCAGTTCTTC. It specifies CAGGRPEQFF.

This clone came up once. The V and J genes are TRBV28 and TRBJ2-7; 7 positions match TRBD1. V was pared by 2 bases and J by 3 bases, with 10 bases of the junction left unmatched. The CDR3 has 16 residues. Germline V gene data show CDR1 as MDHEN and CDR2 as SYDVKM. The CDR3 spells CASSLRTGTDFYEQYF. CDR3 coding DNA: TGTGCCAGCAGTTTACGGACAGGAACCGACTTCTACGAGCAGTACTTC.

The J gene is TRBJ2-7, the V gene TRBV5-1; D remains ambiguous. The germline V gene encodes CDR1 SGHRS and CDR2 YFSETQ. Trimming took 1 base from V and 2 from J, leaving 10 bases between them. The CDR3 spans 14 residues. DNA for the CDR3: TGCGCCAGCAGCTTGTCAGGCCACCCCTACGAGCAGTACTTC. Its protein product is CASSLSGHPYEQYF.

The chain employs TRBV29-1 and TRBJ2-5; D gene uncertain. V was trimmed by 0 bases and J by 2 bases, leaving 10 bases between them. This CDR3 has 14 amino acids. The germline V gene has CDR1 SQVTM and CDR2 ANQGSEA. The CDR3 region is CSVEDRSVQETQYF. Here the CDR3 DNA reads TGCAGCGTTGAAGATCGTTCCGTTCAAGAGACCCAGTACTTC. Using reference TRBV29-1 and TRBJ2-5 for the parts outside the CDR3, the full variable domain is SAVISQKPSRDICQRGTSLTIQCQVDSQVTMMFWYRQQPGQSLTLIATANQGSEATYESGFVIDKFPISRPNLTFSTLTVSNMSPEDSSIYLCSVEDRSVQETQYFGPGTRLLVL.

This rearrangement joins TRBV4-2 to TRBJ2-6; D is ambiguous. The germline gives CDR1 LGHNA, CDR2 YNFKEQ. The CDR3 has 15 residues. The germline V and J ends were trimmed by 3 bases and 4 bases, with 10 bases remaining between them. The CDR3 DNA reads TGTGCCAGCAGCCAGGCGGTTGCCGGGGCCAACGTCCTGACTTTC. This gives the protein CASSQAVAGANVLTF.

The chain is built from TRBV9 and TRBJ2-2; the match to TRBD1 covers 7 bases. V gave up 4 bases and J gave up 1 base; unmatched junction bases: 1. Germline CDR1 is SGDLS and CDR2 is YYNGEE. The CDR3 length is 14 residues. DNA of the CDR3: TGTGCCAGCAGCAGGGGGCGGAACACCGGGGAGCTGTTTTTT. It codes for CASSRGRNTGELFF.

The chain couples TRBV27 to TRBJ2-7, with 10 positions matching TRBD1. Unmatched junction bases numbered 9, after V lost 5 bases and J lost 2 bases. The CDR3 is 16 amino acids. Germline loops: CDR1 MNHEY, CDR2 SMNVEV (reference sequence). The CDR3, as DNA: TGTGCCAGCAGTGCCTCCGGGACAGGGGCCACCTACGAGCAGTACTTC. Translation: CASSASGTGATYEQYF.

CDR3: CASSPRTTGYEQYF. The CDR3 DNA sequence: TGTGCCAGCAGTCCGCGGACTACGGGGTACGAGCAGTACTTC. This chain connects TRBV27 to TRBJ2-7, with a tentative D call TRBD2 (6 bases). Trimming removed 5 bases at V and 4 bases at J, with 15 bases between. Germline V lookup: CDR1 MNHEY, CDR2 SMNVEV (reference sequence). This CDR3 is 14 amino acids long.